The present entry profiles one TCR beta chain with its context. Its cognate antigen is unknown. The CDR3 loop spans 14 amino acids. Germline V gene data show CDR1 as ENHRY and CDR2 as SYGVKD. V lost 2 bases, J lost 3 bases, and 7 bases lay in between. This record belongs to a study of cytomegalovirus exposure and HLA in healthy donors. Study information: The 120 or so validation repertoires were reported in a later analysis to have been generated on the same platform as the roughly 680 first-cohort repertoires.

Data came from immunoSEQ multiplex PCR; TCRdb stores just in-frame clones and leaves some out. The sample yields 150,000 to 250,000 clones, around 84% seen once. Broader study findings: Overall, roughly 170 TCR beta chains were annotated as cytomegalovirus-associated. In vitro experiments confirmed that three CMV-associated chains were specific for CMV antigens.

Sequences were obtained from PBMCs. This clonotype was obtained from a woman aged 25 to 45 in good health and CMV-seropositive. The chain joins TRBV10-3 to TRBJ1-4; a weak D match, TRBD1 (5 bases). The CDR3 region is CAISEDSPNEKLFF. DNA of the CDR3: TGTGCCATCAGTGAGGACAGTCCTAATGAAAAACTGTTTTTT.